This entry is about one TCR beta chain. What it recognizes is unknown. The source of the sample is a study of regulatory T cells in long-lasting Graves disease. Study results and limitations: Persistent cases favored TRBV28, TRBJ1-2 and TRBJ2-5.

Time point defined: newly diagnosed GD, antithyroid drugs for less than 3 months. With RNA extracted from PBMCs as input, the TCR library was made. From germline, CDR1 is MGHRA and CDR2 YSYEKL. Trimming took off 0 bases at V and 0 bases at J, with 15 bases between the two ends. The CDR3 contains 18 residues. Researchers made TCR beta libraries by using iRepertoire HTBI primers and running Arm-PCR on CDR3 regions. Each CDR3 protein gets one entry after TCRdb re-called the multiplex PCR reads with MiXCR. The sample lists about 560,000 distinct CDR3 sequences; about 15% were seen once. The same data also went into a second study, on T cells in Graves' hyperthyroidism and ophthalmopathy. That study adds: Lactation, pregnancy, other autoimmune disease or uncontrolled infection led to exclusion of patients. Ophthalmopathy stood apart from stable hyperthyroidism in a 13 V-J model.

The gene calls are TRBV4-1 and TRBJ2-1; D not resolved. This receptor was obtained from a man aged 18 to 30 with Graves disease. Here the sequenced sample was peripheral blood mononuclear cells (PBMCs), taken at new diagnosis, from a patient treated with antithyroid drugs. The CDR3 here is CASSQEGLAPSSYNEQFF. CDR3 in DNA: TGCGCCAGCAGCCAAGAAGGGCTGGCGCCGAGCTCCTACAATGAGCAGTTCTTC.